This T cell receptor (beta chain) was recovered during a study of shared clonotypes between healthy human individuals. Study as a whole: Used for every donor were three CD4 naive, three CD4 memory, two CD8 naive and one CD8 memory plate.

In regard to this clone: Antigen specificity is unknown.

Findings and caveats of the study: Clonotype sharing among donors, it was expected, would be affected by sequencing depth. Clonotypes shared by all four donors outscored non-shared clonotypes in generation probability.

Here immunoSEQ multiplex PCR was the method, and the copy in TCRdb shows in-frame clones only, minus some. The sample consists of fewer than 1 million clones, 96% of them appearing once. V shed 6 bases and J 2 bases; nucleotides not matched to a gene: 9. The germline gives CDR1 SGHTS, CDR2 YDEGEE. The CDR3 totals 15 residues. CD45RO-negative CD8 cells positively selected for CCR7 made up the naive population, which excluded terminally differentiated effector memory CD45RA+ cells. The chain uses TRBV5-8 and TRBJ1-2; TRBD1 matches 8 bases. The sequence was collected from a man aged 30 to 45 in good health. The sequencing sample was made of naive CD8+ T cells sorted from blood. The CDR3 sequence is CASKDRGKPNYGYTF. The CDR3, as DNA: TGTGCCAGCAAAGACAGGGGAAAACCCAACTATGGCTACACCTTC. The variable domain in full, completed from reference TRBV5-8 and TRBJ1-2, reads EAGVTQSPTHLIKTRGQQATLRCSPISGHTSVYWYQQALGLGLQFLLWYDEGEERNRGNFPPRFSGRQFPNYSSELNVNALELEDSALYLCASKDRGKPNYGYTFGSGTRLTVV.